This entry features one T cell receptor beta chain sequence. Its antigen is still unknown. These data come from a study of response to subunit inactivated influenza vaccine. Study conclusions and caveats: It was suggested by the authors that few new T cells are recruited by each seasonal influenza vaccination.

Germline V lookup: CDR1 SEHNR, CDR2 FQNEAQ (reference sequence). J was trimmed by 2 bases and V by 5 bases; bases with no gene match: 8. The CDR3 has 15 residues. TCRdb itself ran the RT-PCR reads through MiXCR, one entry per CDR3 protein. The sample carries over 400,000 distinct CDR3 sequences, 13% recorded once. This specimen consisted of PBMCs from blood, obtained 35 to 45 days after vaccination. This chain joins TRBV7-9 and TRBJ2-5, with 7 bases lining up with TRBD2. The TCR comes from a man aged 50 to 59 who received an inactivated influenza vaccine. CDR3 in DNA: TGTGCCAGCAGCCGAAGCCCGCGGGGGCAAGAGACCCAGTACTTC. Amino acids: CASSRSPRGQETQYF.